The 30 T cell receptor beta chains listed next were all sequenced from one sample in a study of blood T cell repertoires in COVID-19. This table comes from immunoSEQ multiplex PCR, and its TCRdb copy is limited to in-frame clones, with some not included. This sample has approximately 390,000 clones, with approximately 90% found just once. Sequencing input: PBMCs or T cells enriched from blood (not recorded which). The receptors originated from a woman aged 45-59 years who had recovered from COVID-19.

This chain uses TRBV12-3 or TRBV12-4 with TRBJ2-7, with D tentatively TRBD1 (6 bases). The ends were cut back, 6 bases at V and 1 base at J, with 10 bases in the middle. This CDR3 contains 13 residues. The chain's CDR3 is CASRDRFSYEQYF. The CDR3 region has the DNA TGTGCCAGCAGAGACAGGTTTTCCTACGAGCAGTACTTC.

A note on this clone: This sample includes further DNA sequences coding for the same CDR3. The V and J genes are TRBV9 and TRBJ1-1; D is unclear. Germline loops: CDR1 SGDLS, CDR2 YYNGEE. This CDR3 spans 14 amino acids. Trimming cost V 2 bases and J 0 bases, with 8 bases left between them. The CDR3 DNA sequence: TGTGCCAGCAGCGTCGGGAGAATGAACACTGAAGCTTTCTTT. Its translation is CASSVGRMNTEAFF.

The V call is TRBV10-3, the J call TRBJ1-5, with D hard to call. There are 14 residues in the CDR3. Deletions cut 10 bases from V and 0 bases from J, with 13 bases between. Germline V lookup: CDR1 ENHRY, CDR2 SYGVKD. CDR3 DNA: TGTGCCACCCAAGCCGAAAATAGCAATCAGCCCCAGCATTTT. Translation: CATQAENSNQPQHF.

V usage is TRBV28 and J usage is TRBJ2-3; TRBD2 is a possible D gene (6 bases). The V end was cut by 2 bases, the J end by 2 bases, with 14 bases between. This CDR3 has 16 amino acids. Germline loops: CDR1 MDHEN, CDR2 SYDVKM. The CDR3 here is CASSLARAGLTDTQYF. DNA for the CDR3: TGTGCCAGCAGTTTAGCCAGGGCGGGGCTCACAGATACGCAGTATTTT.

The chain employs TRBV27 and TRBJ1-2; 8 bases are shared with TRBD1. J lost 4 bases, V lost 4 bases, and 11 bases had no gene match. The germline V gene has CDR1 MNHEY and CDR2 SMNVEV (reference sequence). This CDR3 spans 16 amino acids. CDR3 sequence (DNA): TGTGCCAGCAGTTCCCAGACAGGGGCTACCGTCTATGGCTACACCTTC. Translated, it gives CASSSQTGATVYGYTF.

The table lists this clone with a count of one. The gene calls are TRBV7-9 and TRBJ1-2; no reliable D call. The CDR3 spans 14 residues. V lost 5 bases to trimming and J lost 6 bases, with 16 bases between them. Germline V CDR1 and CDR2: SEHNR, FQNEAQ (reference sequence). The CDR3 sequence: CASSPQFPQDGYTF. The CDR3 coding sequence is TGTGCCAGCAGCCCCCAGTTTCCCCAGGATGGCTACACCTTC.

This clone occurred a few times. The V gene is TRBV5-4, the J gene TRBJ2-5, with 10 bases identical to TRBD2. The length of the CDR3 is 15 residues. Germline trimming cut 4 bases from V and 6 bases from J; bases unmatched to any gene: 9. The germline gives CDR1 SGHNT, CDR2 YYREEE (reference sequence). The CDR3 is CASSTIAGGRKTQYF. The DNA for the CDR3 is TGTGCCAGCAGCACAATAGCGGGGGGCAGGAAGACCCAGTACTTC.

The V gene is TRBV5-1, the J gene TRBJ2-5; maybe TRBD2 (5 bases). CDR1 and CDR2 from the germline V gene are SGHRS and YFSETQ. V lost 0 bases and J lost 3, with 15 bases in between. CDR3 size: 16 residues. The CDR3 bases are TGCGCCAGCAGCTTGGGGACTTTGGAGCGGAAAGAGACCCAGTACTTC. Amino acid sequence: CASSLGTLERKETQYF. The full variable domain, with the rest looked up from reference TRBV5-1 and TRBJ2-5, is KAGVTQTPRYLIKTRGQQVTLSCSPISGHRSVSWYQQTPGQGLQFLFEYFSETQRNKGNFPGRFSGRQFSNSRSEMNVSTLELGDSALYLCASSLGTLERKETQYFGPGTRLLVL.

V gene TRBV9 combines with J gene TRBJ2-7, with D perhaps matching TRBD1 (5 bases). This CDR3 comprises 15 residues. V shed 0 bases and J shed 5 bases, with 15 bases lying between them. Germline CDR1 reads SGDLS; CDR2 reads YYNGEE. CDR3 DNA sequence: TGTGCCAGCAGCGTAGCTGCAGGGTTGGTCGACGAGCAGTACTTC. Encoded protein: CASSVAAGLVDEQYF.

The genes are TRBV27 and TRBJ2-4, with 11 bases that match TRBD2. Germline CDR1 is MNHEY and CDR2 is SMNVEV (reference sequence). The V and J ends lost 4 bases and 0 bases, in that order; junction bases with no gene match: 8. CDR3 length: 18 amino acids. In DNA, the CDR3 is TGTGCCAGCAGTTCCGGGACTAGCGGAGTAGTAGCCAAAAACATTCAGTACTTC. The encoded protein is CASSSGTSGVVAKNIQYF.

This chain joins TRBV27 and TRBJ1-2; no reliable D call. The ends were cut back, 5 bases at V and 5 bases at J, with 15 bases in the middle. Germline V gene sequence: CDR1 MNHEY, CDR2 SMNVEV (reference sequence). This CDR3 region has 14 residues. CDR3 sequence reads: CASSPQMTRYGYTF. The CDR3 bases are TGTGCCAGCAGTCCCCAAATGACAAGATATGGCTACACCTTC.

V gene TRBV19 combines with J gene TRBJ1-2; 7 positions match TRBD1. CDR1 and CDR2 from the germline V gene are LNHDA and SQIVND (reference sequence). This CDR3 has 14 residues. V lost 1 base, J lost 4 bases, and 3 bases stayed unmatched. DNA for the CDR3: TGTGCCAGTAGTATAGGGACAGGACCCTATGGCTACACCTTC. Residues: CASSIGTGPYGYTF.

This chain links TRBV7-2 with TRBJ1-1; D uncertain. This CDR3 comprises 17 residues. The ends were cut back, 0 bases at V and 1 base at J, with 15 bases in the middle. Germline values: CDR1 SGHTA, CDR2 FQGNSA. The CDR3 protein is CASSLASLYNKNTEAFF. The CDR3 DNA follows: TGTGCCAGCAGCTTAGCTTCTTTGTACAATAAGAACACTGAAGCTTTCTTT.

The J gene is TRBJ1-2, the V gene TRBV9, with D unresolved. Germline CDR1 is SGDLS and CDR2 is YYNGEE. CDR3 size: 13 residues. Trimming removed 4 bases from V and 7 bases from J, with 14 bases in between. Written as DNA, the CDR3 is TGTGCCAGCAGCCATCAAGCCCTTGGTGGCTACACCTTC. It translates to CASSHQALGGYTF.

V and J are TRBV6-5 and TRBJ2-2; D gene ambiguous. V was clipped by 2 bases and J by 5 bases, with 12 bases between them. This CDR3 region has 15 residues. The V gene's germline CDR1 is MNHEY and CDR2 SVGAGI. CDR3 region: CASSYGPFMTGELFF. The CDR3 DNA is TGTGCCAGCAGTTACGGGCCGTTCATGACCGGGGAGCTGTTTTTT.

The chain carries TRBV27 and TRBJ1-5; D is unclear. CDR3 size: 15 residues. Deletions cut 2 bases from V and 2 bases from J, with 10 bases between. The germline CDR1 and CDR2 sequences are MNHEY and SMNVEV (reference sequence). CDR3 sequence: CASSLTPAGNQPQHF. In DNA, the CDR3 is TGTGCCAGCAGTTTAACCCCGGCGGGCAATCAGCCCCAGCATTTT.

Only one count was recorded for this clone. The sample contains more than one DNA sequence encoding this CDR3. The chain links TRBV19 to TRBJ1-4, with D uncertain. This CDR3 has 14 amino acids. V was clipped by 2 bases and J by 1 base, with 5 bases between them. The germline V gene encodes CDR1 LNHDA and CDR2 SQIVND (reference sequence). CDR3 protein: CASSITVTNEKLFF. The CDR3 nucleotides are TGTGCCAGTAGTATAACGGTAACTAATGAAAAACTGTTTTTT.

The chain employs TRBV28 and TRBJ2-2, with D possibly TRBD2 on 7 matching bases. V was clipped by 3 bases and J by 5 bases, with 13 bases between them. CDR1 MDHEN and CDR2 SYDVKM come from the germline V gene. There are 15 residues in the CDR3. Written as DNA, the CDR3 is TGTGCCAGCAGTTTGGGCGGGGGCGGTACCGGGGAGCTGTTTTTT. It translates to CASSLGGGGTGELFF.

J is TRBJ1-1 and V is TRBV29-1; 7 bases are shared with TRBD1. The trim removed 6 bases at V and 4 bases at J, leaving 5 bases unmatched. The CDR3 has 12 residues. Germline loops: CDR1 SQVTM, CDR2 ANQGSEA. CDR3 protein: CSVRDSLTEAFF. CDR3 bases: TGCAGCGTCAGGGACAGCCTCACTGAAGCTTTCTTT.

This clone was counted only a few times. The chain couples TRBV7-2 to TRBJ1-4, with unresolved D. Per the germline V gene, CDR1 is SGHTA and CDR2 is FQGNSA. This CDR3 has 15 amino acids. V was trimmed by 2 bases and J by 5 bases, leaving 12 bases between them. This CDR3 is CASSLYQQKNEKLFF. The CDR3, as DNA: TGTGCCAGCAGCTTATATCAACAGAAGAATGAAAAACTGTTTTTT.

Worth noting for this clone: Additional DNA sequences in this sample encode the identical CDR3. The chain has TRBV20-1 and TRBJ1-1; 7 bases match TRBD1. Germline CDR1 is DFQATT and CDR2 is SNEGSKA (reference sequence). CDR3 length: 11 amino acids. V was clipped by 3 bases and J by 7 bases; unmatched bases: 2. As DNA, the CDR3 is TGCAGTGCTAGGGGGGACAGTGAAGCTTTCTTT. It translates to CSARGDSEAFF.

The chain recombines TRBV7-9 with TRBJ2-7; TRBD1 agrees at 10 bases. The CDR3 loop spans 14 amino acids. The V segment lost 5 bases and the J segment 3 bases; nucleotides outside the gene matches: 4. Germline-derived CDR1 and CDR2 are SEHNR and FQNEAQ (reference sequence). The CDR3 coding sequence is TGTGCCAGCAGCCGTGGACAGGGGGACTACGAGCAGTACTTC. This gives the protein CASSRGQGDYEQYF.

This clone turned up a few times. This is likely a read error, given that the CDR3 carries no conserved phenylalanine or tryptophan at its end. The DNA is omitted, as the CDR3 cannot be located on it reliably, and the CDR3 follows TCRdb's listing. The gene calls are TRBV3-1 (or the pseudogene TRBV3-2) and TRBJ1-1; the table's D call, TRBD1, has no DNA check behind it. Germline V gene data show CDR1 as LGHDT and CDR2 as YNNKEL (reference sequence). The CDR3 is made up of 11 amino acids, end residues included. The CDR3 sequence: CASSQGVGLHL.

The chain uses TRBV5-6 and TRBJ2-1; the D gene is possibly TRBD1 (6 bases). The CDR3 consists of 12 residues. Germline V lookup: CDR1 SGHDT, CDR2 YYEEEE. Trimming left V 1 base short and J 14 bases short, with 13 bases between. CDR3 in amino acids: CASSLTGTREFF. DNA of the CDR3: TGTGCCAGCAGCTTGACCGGGACACGGGAGTTCTTC.

This rearrangement joins TRBV5-1 to TRBJ1-4; TRBD1 matches at 8 bases. Germline V gene sequence: CDR1 SGHRS, CDR2 YFSETQ. CDR3 length: 19 amino acids. V lost 2 bases, J lost 4 bases, and 16 bases stayed unmatched. DNA for the CDR3: TGCGCCAGCAGCTTTCAGGGGCGAGGCGGGACAGGACTTAATGAAAAACTGTTTTTT. Translating it yields CASSFQGRGGTGLNEKLFF.

This chain links TRBV10-3 with TRBJ1-2, with TRBD1 identical over 7 bases. V was clipped by 0 bases and J by 4 bases; unmatched bases: 23. Germline V gives CDR1 ENHRY, CDR2 SYGVKD. This CDR3 has 21 residues. In nucleotides, the CDR3 is TGTGCCATCAGTGAGTCCCACTTCAGCCGCGCCGACAGGGCTGAAGGCTATGGCTACACCTTC. The encoded protein is CAISESHFSRADRAEGYGYTF.

This chain connects TRBV27 to TRBJ2-1; TRBD1 agrees at 8 bases. The CDR3 extends over 15 amino acids. J was trimmed by 2 bases and V by 3 bases; bases with no gene match: 3. CDR1 and CDR2 (germline): MNHEY, SMNVEV (reference sequence). The DNA for the CDR3 is TGTGCCAGCAGTTTTGCAGGGGGCCCCTACAATGAGCAGTTCTTC. Translating it yields CASSFAGGPYNEQFF.

The CDR3, as DNA: TGTGCCAGCAGACCAGAGCGGGGGGCTCGCGAGACCCAGTACTTC. Amino acids: CASRPERGARETQYF. The chain uses TRBV6-5 and TRBJ2-5, with 9 positions matching TRBD2. Germline loops: CDR1 MNHEY, CDR2 SVGAGI. The CDR3 covers 15 residues. Unmatched junction bases numbered 10, after V lost 6 bases and J lost 5 bases.

This chain connects TRBV6-2 or TRBV6-3 to TRBJ2-1; D may be TRBD2 (7 bases). V dropped 6 bases and J dropped 4 bases, with 13 bases sitting between them. The CDR3 loop spans 14 amino acids. Germline V gene sequence: CDR1 MNHEY, CDR2 SVGEGT. The DNA of the CDR3 is TGTGCCAGCAGCTTGGGGGGGCGGTACAATGAGCAGTTCTTC. It yields the protein CASSLGGRYNEQFF.

The chain couples TRBV4-3 to TRBJ1-2, with 9 bases lining up with TRBD1. J gave up 8 bases and V 4 bases, and 5 bases lay outside the gene matches. Germline CDR1 LGHNA, CDR2 YSLEER. This CDR3 has 13 amino acids. CDR3 coding DNA: TGCGCCAGCAGCCCCGGACAGGGGAACGGCTACACCTTC. This encodes CASSPGQGNGYTF.